Following are 14 T cell receptor beta chains from one sample sequenced in a study of human T cells and chemical hapten exposure (dated by TCRdb to about 2021). The time point label, as the study defines it: patch test 1, 2 weeks after DPC sensitization. The treatment or condition label for this specimen denotes: therapeutic diphenylcyclopropenone sensitization with weekly scalp DPC. Library creation used RACE. The data were produced on a NextSeq 500. TCRdb handled the public reads itself, with Q25 trimming in fastp and clone calling in MiXCR, and kept productive beta chains. Duplicate CDR3 protein sequences are folded into a single record with the most common DNA and genes. A total of some 94,000 distinct CDR3 sequences appear in this sample, under 15% of them only once. The ten largest clonotypes hold approximately 2% of the sample. Specimen: whole blood, collected in connection with sensitization to the hapten diphenylcyclopropenone (DPC). These receptors originate from a woman between 40 and 55 years old with alopecia areata. Some clones in this sample may be carry-over from other donors' samples.

This clonotype has only a few counts. The chain combines TRBV6-2 or TRBV6-3 with TRBJ2-7; 8 bases match TRBD2. CDR1 MNHEY and CDR2 SVGEGT come from the germline V gene. The V gene end was trimmed by 6 bases and the J gene end by 5 bases; junction bases not matched to a gene: 6. The CDR3 runs to 13 residues. The DNA of the CDR3 is TGTGCCAGCAGGATGACTAGCGAGAACGAGCAGTACTTC. This gives the protein CASRMTSENEQYF.

This clonotype has more than one count but fewer than ten. This chain connects TRBV3-1 to TRBJ2-1; the D is unclear. Trimming shortened V by 3 bases and J by 0 bases, and 9 bases separated the two germline ends. There are 15 residues in the CDR3. In germline, CDR1 is LGHDT, CDR2 YNNKEL (reference sequence). DNA of the CDR3: TGTGCCAGCAGCCACGGCAGAACCTCCTACAATGAGCAGTTCTTC. It yields the protein CASSHGRTSYNEQFF.

This clonotype was seen at least ten times. V gene TRBV20-1 combines with J gene TRBJ2-1; 12 bases align to TRBD2. The CDR3 is made up of 13 amino acids. The germline gives CDR1 DFQATT, CDR2 SNEGSKA (reference sequence). V shed 2 bases, J shed 7 bases, and the junction held 0 bases outside the gene matches. The CDR3 spells CSARLAGGNEQFF. The CDR3 bases are TGCAGTGCTAGACTAGCGGGAGGGAATGAGCAGTTCTTC.

This chain connects TRBV12-3 or TRBV12-4 to TRBJ2-1; 13 bases are shared with TRBD2. V was pared by 5 bases and J by 8 bases, with 9 bases of the junction left unmatched. This CDR3 has 16 amino acids. For the CDR3, the DNA is TGTGCCAGCAGTCTACTAGCGGGAGGGGGTAAGGATGAGCAGTTCTTC. This sequence encodes CASSLLAGGGKDEQFF.

V usage is TRBV7-2 and J usage is TRBJ1-3; D is unresolved. Trimming removed 5 bases from V and 7 bases from J, with 12 bases in between. From germline, CDR1 is SGHTA and CDR2 FQGNSA. The CDR3 runs to 13 residues. CDR3 in DNA: TGTGCCAGCAGCCCTTACCTAACTAACACCATATATTTT. Translating gives CASSPYLTNTIYF.

This clonotype turned up a few times. The V and J genes are TRBV12-3 or TRBV12-4 and TRBJ2-2; 10 bases align to TRBD2. J lost 0 bases, V lost 6 bases, and 4 bases had no gene match. This CDR3 comprises 16 residues. CDR3 residues: CASSHGLAANTGELFF. The CDR3 bases are TGTGCCAGCAGCCATGGACTAGCGGCGAACACCGGGGAGCTGTTTTTT.

The chain employs TRBV18 and TRBJ1-5; tentatively, D is TRBD1 (5 bases). Germline assignment: CDR1 KGHSH and CDR2 LQKENI. CDR3 length equals 16 residues. The V end was cut by 0 bases, the J end by 0 bases, with 9 bases between. CDR3 nucleotide sequence: TGTGCCAGCTCACCACCGGGGCAGGATAGCAATCAGCCCCAGCATTTT. Translated, it gives CASSPPGQDSNQPQHF.

V gene TRBV27 combines with J gene TRBJ1-4, with 10 bases fitting TRBD1. CDR1 is MNHEY, CDR2 SMNVEV, per germline (reference sequence). Trimming at V came to 6 bases and at J to 15 bases, leaving 7 bases not matched to a gene. This CDR3 comprises 12 residues. In nucleotides, the CDR3 is TGTGCCAGCAGCCCCCCGGACAGGGGGGTGTTTTTT. Its translation is CASSPPDRGVFF. Filled out from reference TRBV27 and TRBJ1-4, the complete variable domain reads EAQVTQNPRYLITVTGKKLTVTCSQNMNHEYMSWYRQDPGLGLRQIYYSMNVEVTDKGDVPEGYKVSRKEKRNFPLILESPSPNQTSLYFCASSPPDRGVFFGSGTQLSVL.

V usage is TRBV10-3 and J usage is TRBJ1-6; a weak D match, TRBD1 (5 bases). Germline loops: CDR1 ENHRY, CDR2 SYGVKD. Trimming removed 0 bases from V and 9 bases from J, with 12 bases in between. The length of the CDR3 is 15 residues. For the CDR3, the DNA is TGTGCCATCAGTGAGTCTGGGGGAAGTCTTTCACCCCTCCACTTT. It specifies CAISESGGSLSPLHF.

The chain couples TRBV28 to TRBJ1-6; possible D gene TRBD1, 6 bases. The germline V gene has CDR1 MDHEN and CDR2 SYDVKM. V gave up 4 bases and J gave up 18 bases, with 13 bases separating them. The CDR3 is 11 residues long. CDR3 amino acids: CASSSTQGRHF. DNA of the CDR3: TGTGCCAGCAGTTCAACACAGGGCCGCCACTTT.

This chain joins TRBV11-1 and TRBJ2-1; 9 bases align to TRBD2. The CDR3 consists of 15 residues. Trimming took 2 bases from V and 5 from J; bases not matched to a gene: 4. Germline CDR1 reads SGHAT; CDR2 reads FQDESV (reference sequence). The CDR3 reads CASSLWTSADNEQFF. CDR3 coding DNA: TGTGCCAGCAGCTTATGGACTAGCGCGGACAATGAGCAGTTCTTC.

In this sample, this clonotype turned up a few times. The chain combines TRBV7-9 with TRBJ2-7, with 9 bases fitting TRBD1. V trimming: 6 bases; J trimming: 4 bases; junction bases outside the gene matches: 7. Per germline, CDR1 SEHNR and CDR2 FQNEAQ (reference sequence). This CDR3 has 14 amino acids. CDR3 DNA: TGTGCCAGCAGGTCCCCCGGGACAGGGTACGAGCAGTACTTC. Encoded protein: CASRSPGTGYEQYF.

The chain couples TRBV29-1 to TRBJ1-2; D may be TRBD1 (5 bases). With 7 bases removed from V and 3 bases from J, the gap between germline ends came to 9 bases. This CDR3 comprises 11 residues. Germline V CDR1 and CDR2: SQVTM, ANQGSEA. This chain's CDR3 is CSAGGDYGYTF. CDR3 sequence (DNA): TGCAGCGCCGGGGGAGACTATGGCTACACCTTC.

This clonotype was seen repeatedly, ten times or more. This chain joins TRBV20-1 and TRBJ2-3; 13 bases align to TRBD2. Germline CDR1 DFQATT, CDR2 SNEGSKA (reference sequence). V lost 6 bases and J lost 7; bases outside the gene matches: 10. The CDR3 runs 15 residues. The CDR3 DNA reads as TGCAGTGCACATCGTACTAGCGGGAGGGTTAATACGCAGTATTTT. This encodes CSAHRTSGRVNTQYF.